This T cell receptor (beta chain) is drawn from a study of spatial heterogeneity in lung cancer. For the study at large: The average appearance count of each unique TCR and UMI combination in raw reads was more than nine.

Each TCR cDNA molecule carried a unique molecular identifier. TCRdb reanalysed the 5' RACE reads using MiXCR and keeps one entry per CDR3 protein. Of 9,500 to 14,000 distinct CDR3 sequences in the sample, over 3% were seen once. Deletions cut 1 base from V and 0 bases from J, with 4 bases between. CDR3 size: 15 residues. This clonotype has at least ten counts. This beta chain is an unintended read in a library built for alpha chains; its size means little. The time point was: sample taken at primary tumor resection. Whole RNA obtained from tumor, nontumor lung or frozen PBMC underwent sequencing without sorting.

The sample was PBMCs, taken at surgery. This sequence was found in a female donor with early-stage non-small cell lung cancer. This chain connects TRBV12-3 or TRBV12-4 to TRBJ2-6; D unresolved. The CDR3 loop is CASSLGNSGANVLTF. For the CDR3, the DNA is TGTGCCAGCAGTTTAGGCAACTCTGGGGCCAACGTCCTGACTTTC.